This is a list of T cell receptor beta chains from one sample in a study of T cells after posttransplantation cyclophosphamide. The protocol was immunoSEQ multiplex PCR, while the TCRdb copy is restricted to in-frame clones and leaves out a portion. The sample consists of some 27,000 clones, about nine tenths of them appearing once. Sequencing was done on a sample of PBMCs. The receptors were sampled from a man aged 50-59 years. Each CDR3 is given with its conserved first and last residue. Each record gives: D gene, clone size, J gene, CDR3 length, V gene, CDR3 DNA, CDR3 protein. The D gene is left open where the match is weak. Where a row states a size, it is once, few, many or the class of an expanded clone; other rows omit it.

-	-	TRBJ1-3	14	TRBV19	TGTGCCAGTAGTATCTCCAGCTCTGGAAACACCATATATTTT	CASSISSSGNTIYF
TRBD1	-	TRBJ1-1	13	TRBV7-2	TGTGCCAGCAGCCGACAGGGGGCCGGAGAAGCTTTCTTT	CASSRQGAGEAFF
TRBD1	once	TRBJ2-2	15	TRBV4-3	TGCGCCAGCAGCCATGGAGACAGGGACGCCGGGGAGCTGTTTTTT	CASSHGDRDAGELFF
-	-	TRBJ2-1	13	TRBV7-2	TGTGCCAGCAACCGTCATCACCAGGACTTAGGGCTCTTC	CASNRHHQDLGLF
TRBD2	once	TRBJ2-3	14	TRBV7-8	TGTGCCAGCAGCTTATCGGGGGGGGCAGATACGCAGTATTTT	CASSLSGGADTQYF
-	-	TRBJ2-7	15	TRBV4-1	TGCGCCAGCAGCCAGCTCCCGGGACACCTCTACGAGCAGTACTTC	CASSQLPGHLYEQYF
-	-	TRBJ2-7	13	TRBV7-2	TGTGCCAGCAGCGAACTTCCTATCTACGAGCAGTACTTC	CASSELPIYEQYF
-	-	TRBJ2-1	14	TRBV2	TGTGCCAGCAGTGTAGTACTAAACTACAATGAGCAGTTCTTC	CASSVVLNYNEQFF
-	-	TRBJ1-2	13	TRBV7-8	TGTGCCAGCAGCTTAGTTCTCCGGTACGGCTACACCTTC	CASSLVLRYGYTF
-	-	TRBJ2-7	12	TRBV7-9	TGTGCCAGCAGCTTAGCGCAGGGAAAGCAGTACTTC	CASSLAQGKQYF
-	few	TRBJ1-1	14	TRBV10-3	TGTGCCATCACTGGTAATGCGGAGAACACTGAAGCTTTCTTT	CAITGNAENTEAFF
TRBD2	-	TRBJ2-7	14	TRBV11-3	TGTGCCAGCAGCTTAGGACTAGCTTCCTACGAGCAGTACTTC	CASSLGLASYEQYF
-	-	TRBJ1-6	12	TRBV4-1	TGCGCCAGCAGCCCTGAGGGAGCCGGCCTCCACTTT	CASSPEGAGLHF
TRBD1	once	TRBJ1-4	14	TRBV28	TGTGCCAGCAGTTTTGGGACAGGGGGTGAAAAACTGTTTTTT	CASSFGTGGEKLFF
TRBD1	-	TRBJ2-7	14	TRBV6-1	TGTGCCAGCCGGGACAGGGAATCCCCCTACGAGCAGTACTTC	CASRDRESPYEQYF
TRBD2	once	TRBJ2-1	16	TRBV19	TGTGCCAGTAGCCCTCTGGTGCGGGGGGGCCACGATGAGCAGTTCTTC	CASSPLVRGGHDEQFF
-	-	TRBJ2-1	14	TRBV11-3	TGTGCCAGCAGCTCCGGGACATACCTCAATGAGCAGTTCTTC	CASSSGTYLNEQFF
TRBD1	-	TRBJ2-3	16	TRBV5-6	TGTGCCAGCAGCTTGGAACGTAACAGGGGGACAGATACGCAGTATTTT	CASSLERNRGTDTQYF
-	-	TRBJ2-2	13	TRBV11-2	TGTGCCAGCAGCTCCTACAGGGACGGGGAGCTGTTTTTT	CASSSYRDGELFF
-	-	TRBJ1-3	16	TRBV4-3	TGCGCCAGCAGCCAAGACCCTGGCAGTAATGGAAACACCATATATTTT	CASSQDPGSNGNTIYF
-	-	TRBJ1-1	13	TRBV28	TGTGCCAGCCTTACAGAGTATAACACTGAAGCTTTCTTT	CASLTEYNTEAFF
TRBD1	-	TRBJ1-1	15	TRBV11-2	TGTGCCAGCAGCCCAAACAGGGGTAAGGGCACTGAAGCTTTCTTT	CASSPNRGKGTEAFF
-	-	TRBJ1-2	13	TRBV19	TGTGCCAGTAGAACGCAGTTTCTGCGGGGCTACACCTTC	CASRTQFLRGYTF
TRBD1	-	TRBJ2-7	14	TRBV19	TGTGCCAGTAGTCCGGGACAGGGCTTCCACGAGCAGTACTTC	CASSPGQGFHEQYF
TRBD2	-	TRBJ2-7	16	TRBV4-2	TGTGCCAGCAGCCGCGAGCGCGCGGGGGACTCCTACGAGCAGTACTTC	CASSRERAGDSYEQYF
TRBD2	-	TRBJ2-5	13	TRBV7-2	TGTGCCAGCAGCCGGACTAGCGGAGAGACCCAGTACTTC	CASSRTSGETQYF
TRBD1	-	TRBJ2-5	14	TRBV2	TGTGCCAGCAGCGGCCCGACAGGGGATGAGACCCAGTACTTC	CASSGPTGDETQYF
TRBD1	-	TRBJ2-1	15	TRBV12-5	TGTGCTAGTGGTCGACAGGGGAGCTCCTACAATGAGCAGTTCTTC	CASGRQGSSYNEQFF
TRBD2	-	TRBJ2-2	16	TRBV19	TGTGCCACCCAAACTCGGACTAGCGGCAACACCGGGGAGCTGTTTTTT	CATQTRTSGNTGELFF
TRBD1	few	TRBJ1-4	14	TRBV5-6	TGTGCCAGCAGCTACCGGACAGGGTATGAAAAACTGTTTTTT	CASSYRTGYEKLFF
-	-	TRBJ1-1	14	TRBV19	TGTGCCAGTAGACCGCGGGGGGATTGGACTGAAGCTTTCTTT	CASRPRGDWTEAFF
TRBD1	once	TRBJ2-3	16	TRBV28	TGTGCCAGCAGTTTAGTAGGGGGCCAGGGCCCAGATACGCAGTATTTT	CASSLVGGQGPDTQYF
TRBD1	-	TRBJ1-3	17	TRBV28	TGTGCCAGCGGAAGGACAGGGGGCCCGAGCTCTGGAAACACCATATATTTT	CASGRTGGPSSGNTIYF
-	-	TRBJ1-1	14	TRBV11-2	TGTGCCAGCAGCTTCGGACTGCGCAACACTGAAGCTTTCTTT	CASSFGLRNTEAFF
-	-	TRBJ2-6	17	TRBV4-1	TGCGCCAGCAGCTCAGGGTTCCAGGGGTCTGGGGCCAACGTCCTGACTTTC	CASSSGFQGSGANVLTF
TRBD1	-	TRBJ1-2	14	TRBV5-4	TGTGCCAGCAGCGGGCCTGACAGGGAGATTGGCTACACCTTC	CASSGPDREIGYTF
-	-	TRBJ2-4	16	TRBV28	TGTGCCAGCAGTTTTGTGGAGGGTATAGCCAAAAACATTCAGTACTTC	CASSFVEGIAKNIQYF
-	-	TRBJ2-7	13	TRBV5-8	TGTGCCAGCAGCTTGTCTCAGATCTACGAGCAGTACTTC	CASSLSQIYEQYF
TRBD2	few	TRBJ2-1	18	TRBV18	TGTGCCAGCTCACCACCGGGACTAGCGGGAGGCATCTACAATGAGCAGTTCTTC	CASSPPGLAGGIYNEQFF
TRBD2	-	TRBJ2-3	17	TRBV15	TGTGCCACCAGCAGTCCATACTCCCTGGCGGGAGCAGATACGCAGTATTTT	CATSSPYSLAGADTQYF
-	-	TRBJ1-3	14	TRBV19	TGTGCCAGTAGTCCGGGGATACTCGGAAACACCATATATTTT	CASSPGILGNTIYF
-	-	TRBJ2-7	13	TRBV27	TGTGCCAGCAGTTTGCAGGGAGGAGGGGAGCAGTACTTC	CASSLQGGGEQYF
TRBD1	-	TRBJ1-2	13	TRBV6-1	TGTGCCAGCAGGCTGGACAGGGGTTATGGCTACACCTTC	CASRLDRGYGYTF
-	-	TRBJ1-1	14	TRBV18	TGTGCCAGCTCACCAACGTCCGGGGACACTGAAGCTTTCTTT	CASSPTSGDTEAFF
-	-	TRBJ2-7	14	TRBV5-1	TGCGCCAGCAGCTTGTTGGCTGAAACTACAGAGCAGTACTTC	CASSLLAETTEQYF
TRBD1	-	TRBJ2-7	14	TRBV27	TGTGCCAGCAGTTCCGGGACAGGGGGTTACGAGCAGTACTTC	CASSSGTGGYEQYF
-	-	TRBJ1-2	14	TRBV11-2	TGTGCCAGCAGCTCAGCTTGGGGCGGCTATGGCTACACCTTC	CASSSAWGGYGYTF
-	-	TRBJ2-2	11	TRBV19	TGTGCCACCCAAAGGGGGGGGGAGCTGTTTTTT	CATQRGGELFF
-	-	TRBJ2-2	15	TRBV5-1	TGCGCCAGCAGCTCGTCGGCGGGGTGGACCGGGGAGCTGTTTTTT	CASSSSAGWTGELFF